Following are 8 T cell receptor beta chains from one sample sequenced in a study of T cells in Graves' hyperthyroidism and ophthalmopathy. TCR beta CDR3 regions were amplified from RNA. A set of HTBI primers served as the primers for a first-round RT-PCR of the TCR CDR3. A single record per CDR3 protein comes from TCRdb applying MiXCR to the multiplex PCR reads. The table has 300,000 to 350,000 distinct CDR3 sequences, 18% seen once. The sample consisted of blood. Source of these receptors: a woman in her 40s with Graves' ophthalmopathy.

In this sample, this clonotype turned up many times. CDR3 sequence: CSVETRLGNYEQYF. The CDR3, as DNA: TGCAGCGTTGAAACCCGTCTCGGAAACTACGAGCAGTACTTC. The rearrangement links TRBV29-1 to TRBJ2-7; D gene uncertain. The CDR3 is 14 residues long. CDR1 and CDR2 (germline): SQVTM, ANQGSEA. Trimming shortened V by 2 bases and J by 3 bases, and 14 bases separated the two germline ends.

The sample holds many counts of this clonotype. The CDR3 protein is CASISDQGFGYTF. Written as DNA, the CDR3 is TGTGCCAGCATAAGTGACCAGGGGTTTGGCTACACCTTC. The chain has TRBV28 and TRBJ1-2; tentative D call: TRBD1 (6 bases). The CDR3 covers 13 residues. Germline values: CDR1 MDHEN, CDR2 SYDVKM. V was trimmed by 7 bases and J by 7 bases, leaving 16 bases between them.

The V call is TRBV28, the J call TRBJ2-4; 9 bases fit TRBD1. The CDR3 is 15 amino acids. The germline gives CDR1 MDHEN, CDR2 SYDVKM. The V and J ends lost 5 bases and 5 bases, in that order; junction bases with no gene match: 7. CDR3 sequence: CASSHRDRVENIQYF. Written as DNA, the CDR3 is TGTGCCAGCAGTCACCGGGACAGGGTGGAAAACATTCAGTACTTC.

This clonotype was seen many times. CDR3 region: CASKGPSSYEQYF. DNA for the CDR3: TGTGCCAGCAAGGGGCCGAGCTCCTACGAGCAGTACTTC. This chain links TRBV12-3 or TRBV12-4 with TRBJ2-7, with D possibly being TRBD1 (5 bases). Trimming stripped 7 bases from V and 0 bases from J, with 10 bases between. The CDR3 covers 13 residues.

This clonotype was seen at least ten times. V and J are TRBV12-3 or TRBV12-4 and TRBJ2-5; TRBD1 aligns across 7 bases. V shed 6 bases, J shed 2 bases, and the junction held 18 bases outside the gene matches. The CDR3 is made up of 18 amino acids. CDR3 coding DNA: TGTGCCAGCAGCCGCCCCCGACAGGGCTTACTAACTCAAGAGACCCAGTACTTC. The encoded protein is CASSRPRQGLLTQETQYF.

CDR3 in amino acids: CASPEGGYHEQYF. The CDR3 DNA reads as TGCGCCAGCCCGGAGGGGGGTTACCACGAGCAGTACTTC. V and J are TRBV5-1 and TRBJ2-7, with D perhaps given as TRBD1 or TRBD2 (6 bases each). Germline V gives CDR1 SGHRS, CDR2 YFSETQ. This CDR3 comprises 13 residues. Trimming pared 7 bases from V and 5 bases from J, leaving 16 bases between.

As regards this clonotype: One junction end disagrees with the germline gene, perhaps due to a read error. The genes are TRBV27 and TRBJ2-5; D not certain. This CDR3 is built from 13 residues. The V gene's germline CDR1 is MNHEY and CDR2 SMNVEV (reference sequence). The CDR3 is CARSLKRQETQYF. In DNA, the CDR3 is TGTGCCAGAAGTTTGAAGCGACAAGAGACACAGTACTTC.

The table lists this clonotype with a few counts. Since a much larger clone is just one base distant, this may be a read error. The chain carries TRBV7-9 and TRBJ1-5; D is undetermined. Deletions cut 7 bases from V and 9 bases from J, with 13 bases between. Germline V gives CDR1 SEHNR, CDR2 FQNEAQ (reference sequence). CDR3 length: 12 amino acids. CDR3: CASIQTGLPQHF. The CDR3 DNA is TGTGCCAGCATCCAGACGGGGTTGCCCCAGCATTTT. Supplemented by reference TRBV7-9 and TRBJ1-5, the full variable domain reads DTGVSQNPRHKITKRGQNVTFRCDPISEHNRLYWYRQTLGQGPEFLTYFQNEAQLEKSRLLSDRFSAERPKGSFSTLEIQRTEQGDSAMYLCASIQTGLPQHFGDGTRLSIL.